This record concerns one T cell receptor beta chain sequence. This CDR3 has 16 amino acids. Germline CDR1 LNHDA, CDR2 SQIVND (reference sequence). The V and J ends lost 4 bases and 1 base, in that order; junction bases with no gene match: 9. The sample comes from a study of PD-L1 blockade in urothelial cancer. The protocol was immunoSEQ multiplex PCR, while the TCRdb copy is restricted to in-frame clones and leaves out a portion. The repertoire consists of 85,000 to 130,000 clones, with over 80% occurring once and the leading ten covering about 0.91%. The chain recombines TRBV19 with TRBJ2-7; 8 bases are a match to TRBD1. This sample comprised PBMCs, obtained around atezolizumab (anti-PD-L1) treatment. The clonotype originates from a woman at least 80 years old with urothelial cancer. The CDR3, as DNA: TGTGCCAGTAGTACAACGGGACAGGATCTTTCCTACGAGCAGTACTTC. This codes for CASSTTGQDLSYEQYF.